The 32 T cell receptor beta chains presented below share a single source sample, sequenced in a study of shared clonotypes between healthy human individuals. Naive-designated CD8 cells lacked CD45RO, were positively enriched for CCR7, and omitted terminally differentiated effector memory CD45RA+ cells. Profiling relied on immunoSEQ multiplex PCR, and the TCRdb table lists in-frame clones only, not all of them. The table shows about 2,200,000 clones, with around 93% occurring only once. Sequences were obtained from naive CD8+ T cells from PBMCs. The receptors stem from a man between 18 and 35 years old in good health. Some clones in this sample may be carry-over from other donors' samples.

The chain joins TRBV19 to TRBJ2-7, with 11 bases that match TRBD2. The V and J ends lost 6 bases and 3 bases, in that order; junction bases with no gene match: 1. CDR1 is LNHDA and CDR2 is SQIVND in the germline V gene (reference sequence). This CDR3 spans 13 amino acids. CDR3 sequence reads: CASRGLADYEQYF. DNA of the CDR3: TGTGCCAGTAGGGGACTAGCGGACTACGAGCAGTACTTC.

This clone was counted a single time. The chain recombines TRBV7-6 with TRBJ2-1; weak D call: TRBD1 (6 bases). Germline-derived CDR1 and CDR2 are SGHVS and FNYEAQ. The CDR3 extends over 14 amino acids. With 5 bases removed from V and 3 bases from J, the gap between germline ends came to 11 bases. The CDR3 is CASSRTTGYNEQFF. In DNA form, the CDR3 reads TGTGCCAGCAGCCGCACGACAGGCTACAATGAGCAGTTCTTC.

The chain combines TRBV7-6 with TRBJ2-1; D could derive from TRBD1 or TRBD2 (6 bases each). This CDR3 has 13 residues. V gave up 2 bases and J gave up 10 bases, with 12 bases separating them. Germline assignment: CDR1 SGHVS and CDR2 FNYEAQ. The CDR3 region has the DNA TGTGCCAGCAGCTTAACGGGGGCCGGGGAGCAGTTCTTC. Translating it yields CASSLTGAGEQFF.

The chain has TRBV7-9 and TRBJ2-4; TRBD2 is a possible D gene (5 bases). V gave up 4 bases and J gave up 9 bases, with 25 bases separating them. CDR1 and CDR2 (germline): SEHNR, FQNEAQ (reference sequence). The CDR3 extends over 17 amino acids. The CDR3 DNA reads as TGTGCCAGCAGCTCGGAGGTATTGGCGCAAATTGGTGGCATTCAGTACTTC. Residues: CASSSEVLAQIGGIQYF.

This clone was observed once. The chain couples TRBV28 to TRBJ1-4; TRBD1 is a possible D gene (6 bases). With 1 base removed from V and 7 bases from J, the gap between germline ends came to 19 bases. Germline-derived CDR1 and CDR2 are MDHEN and SYDVKM. CDR3 length equals 17 residues. The DNA for the CDR3 is TGTGCCAGCAGTTTATCAAGGTGGGAACAGGGCGGTGAAAAACTGTTTTTT. As protein: CASSLSRWEQGGEKLFF.

The chain carries TRBV15 and TRBJ2-7; TRBD2 agrees at 7 bases. With V trimmed by 6 bases and J by 3 bases, 8 bases remained unmatched. The germline CDR1 and CDR2 sequences are LNHNV and YYDKDF (reference sequence). This CDR3 region has 14 residues. The CDR3 DNA sequence: TGTGCCACCAGATCTGGGGGGGAAGGCTACGAGCAGTACTTC. This codes for CATRSGGEGYEQYF.

This chain connects TRBV7-9 to TRBJ1-4; D is uncertain. The CDR3 has 15 residues. Germline V CDR1 and CDR2: SEHNR, FQNEAQ (reference sequence). With 5 bases removed from V and 8 bases from J, the gap between germline ends came to 18 bases. The CDR3 sequence is CASSPRTSPGEKLFF. DNA for the CDR3: TGTGCCAGCAGCCCCCGGACCTCTCCGGGGGAAAAACTGTTTTTT.

This chain links TRBV9 with TRBJ2-7; weak D call: TRBD2 (6 bases). Trimming pared 0 bases from V and 6 bases from J, leaving 13 bases between. There are 14 residues in the CDR3. Germline-derived CDR1 and CDR2 are SGDLS and YYNGEE. CDR3 nucleotides: TGTGCCAGCAGCGTAGGGGCTAGCGCAGGCGAGCAGTACTTC. Protein: CASSVGASAGEQYF.

The chain's CDR3 is CASSFPGSEQFF. The CDR3 nucleotides are TGTGCCAGCAGCTTCCCGGGTAGTGAGCAGTTCTTC. The rearrangement links TRBV7-9 to TRBJ2-1; D uncertain. Per the germline V gene, CDR1 is SEHNR and CDR2 is FQNEAQ (reference sequence). The CDR3 loop spans 12 amino acids. V was cut by 3 bases and J by 9 bases, with 9 bases left in between. The whole variable domain, filled in from reference TRBV7-9 and TRBJ2-1, reads DTGVSQNPRHKITKRGQNVTFRCDPISEHNRLYWYRQTLGQGPEFLTYFQNEAQLEKSRLLSDRFSAERPKGSFSTLEIQRTEQGDSAMYLCASSFPGSEQFFGPGTRLTVL.

The gene calls are TRBV7-2 and TRBJ2-5; a possible D gene is TRBD2 (6 bases). The CDR3 extends over 16 amino acids. Germline CDR1 and CDR2: SGHTA and FQGNSA. V gave up 5 bases and J gave up 0 bases, with 16 bases separating them. This chain's CDR3 is CASSHKTREYQETQYF. CDR3 DNA: TGTGCCAGCAGCCATAAGACCCGGGAGTACCAAGAGACCCAGTACTTC.

The genes are TRBV2 and TRBJ1-5, with 7 bases aligning to TRBD1. Germline V gene sequence: CDR1 SNHLY, CDR2 FYNNEI. This CDR3 contains 16 residues. Trimming at V came to 1 base and at J to 0 bases, leaving 3 bases not matched to a gene. The CDR3: CASSEGTGNSNQPQHF. DNA for the CDR3: TGTGCCAGCAGTGAAGGGACAGGCAATAGCAATCAGCCCCAGCATTTT.

V usage is TRBV27 and J usage is TRBJ1-1; D perhaps matches TRBD1 (5 bases). Germline V gene lookup returns CDR1 MNHEY and CDR2 SMNVEV (reference sequence). This CDR3 contains 16 residues. The V end lost 2 bases, the J end lost 1 base, and 14 bases lay between the germline ends. Written as DNA, the CDR3 is TGTGCCAGCAGTTTAGGCCCTGGGACGGAGAACACTGAAGCTTTCTTT. As protein: CASSLGPGTENTEAFF.

About this clone itself: The same CDR3 is also encoded by other DNA sequences in this sample. The genes are TRBV5-1 and TRBJ2-7; D is undetermined. Germline assignment: CDR1 SGHRS and CDR2 YFSETQ. V lost 4 bases to trimming and J lost 2 bases, with 4 bases between them. The CDR3 is 11 residues long. The CDR3 loop reads CASSDTYEQYF. The CDR3 DNA reads TGCGCCAGCAGCGATACCTACGAGCAGTACTTC.

This rearrangement joins TRBV19 to TRBJ2-2; D unclear. V lost 5 bases and J 1 base, leaving 8 bases between the germline ends. Germline V gene lookup returns CDR1 LNHDA and CDR2 SQIVND (reference sequence). There are 14 residues in the CDR3. The CDR3: CASSPDWNTGELFF. The CDR3, as DNA: TGTGCCAGTAGTCCTGACTGGAACACCGGGGAGCTGTTTTTT. Full variable domain (outside the CDR3, taken from reference TRBV19 and TRBJ2-2): DGGITQSPKYLFRKEGQNVTLSCEQNLNHDAMYWYRQDPGQGLRLIYYSQIVNDFQKGDIAEGYSVSREKKESFPLTVTSAQKNPTAFYLCASSPDWNTGELFFGEGSRLTVL.

J is TRBJ2-1 and V is TRBV6-5; 9 bases align to TRBD2. The CDR3 totals 14 residues. Trimming at V came to 6 bases and at J to 5 bases, leaving 5 bases not matched to a gene. Per the germline V gene, CDR1 is MNHEY and CDR2 is SVGAGI. CDR3 sequence: CASSLAGNNNEQFF. In nucleotides, the CDR3 is TGTGCCAGCAGCCTAGCGGGGAACAACAATGAGCAGTTCTTC.

This clone was recorded a few times. Additional DNA sequences in this sample encode the identical CDR3. The genes are TRBV19 and TRBJ1-1; D uncertain. From germline, CDR1 is LNHDA and CDR2 SQIVND (reference sequence). V was trimmed by 4 bases and J by 1 base, leaving 4 bases between them. This CDR3 is built from 12 residues. The CDR3 protein is CASSTRNTEAFF. The CDR3 DNA reads TGTGCCAGTAGTACCAGGAACACTGAAGCTTTCTTT. The entire variable domain, with the rest obtained from reference TRBV19 and TRBJ1-1, is as follows: DGGITQSPKYLFRKEGQNVTLSCEQNLNHDAMYWYRQDPGQGLRLIYYSQIVNDFQKGDIAEGYSVSREKKESFPLTVTSAQKNPTAFYLCASSTRNTEAFFGQGTRLTVV.

This clone came up once. The rearrangement uses TRBV4-2 and TRBJ2-1; TRBD2 matches 7 bases. The CDR3 is 17 residues long. V trimming: 4 bases; J trimming: 4 bases; junction bases outside the gene matches: 13. In germline, CDR1 is LGHNA, CDR2 YNFKEQ. The CDR3 here is CASSPTSVGGLYNEQFF. CDR3 sequence (DNA): TGTGCCAGCAGCCCAACTAGCGTGGGGGGACTTTACAATGAGCAGTTCTTC.

This rearrangement joins TRBV7-8 to TRBJ2-1, with TRBD2 identical over 11 bases. The junction had 2 bases not matched to a gene; V was cut back by 4 bases and J by 9 bases. This CDR3 region has 13 residues. Germline CDR1 is SGHVS and CDR2 is FQNEAQ. This chain's CDR3 is CASSSLAGGEQFF. The CDR3, as DNA: TGTGCCAGCAGCTCCCTAGCGGGAGGTGAGCAGTTCTTC.

This rearrangement joins TRBV4-3 to TRBJ2-7; 9 nucleotides line up with TRBD1. This CDR3 has 16 amino acids. Germline V gene lookup returns CDR1 LGHNA and CDR2 YSLEER. J lost 5 bases, V lost 1 base, and 9 bases had no gene match. CDR3 in amino acids: CASSQGGRDRVDEQYF. Here the CDR3 DNA reads TGCGCCAGCAGCCAAGGGGGACGGGACAGGGTCGACGAGCAGTACTTC.

The rearrangement joins TRBV5-4 to TRBJ2-5; 9 bases agree with TRBD2. Germline V gives CDR1 SGHNT, CDR2 YYREEE (reference sequence). V gave up 4 bases and J gave up 7 bases; unmatched junction bases: 14. CDR3 size: 16 residues. CDR3 residues: CASSPGGSGSALTQYF. CDR3 DNA sequence: TGTGCCAGCAGCCCAGGGGGTAGCGGGAGTGCCCTGACCCAGTACTTC.

This clone was recorded once. CDR3: CAISESGTIRYEQYF. CDR3 DNA sequence: TGTGCCATCAGTGAGTCTGGGACTATTCGCTACGAGCAGTACTTC. The gene calls are TRBV10-3 and TRBJ2-7, with 7 bases identical to TRBD2. Trimming cost V 0 bases and J 3 bases; bases outside gene matches: 5. Germline V lookup: CDR1 ENHRY, CDR2 SYGVKD. The CDR3 is 15 residues long.

The CDR3 is CASSYDADTQYF. The CDR3 region has the DNA TGTGCCAGCAGTTACGATGCAGATACGCAGTATTTT. V usage is TRBV6-6 and J usage is TRBJ2-3; D not certain. The V and J ends lost 2 bases and 4 bases respectively, with 4 bases between them. Germline CDR1 reads MNHNY; CDR2 reads SVGAGI (reference sequence). CDR3 size: 12 residues.

The chain is built from TRBV18 and TRBJ2-7, with D perhaps assigned TRBD1 or TRBD2 (5 bases each). Germline values: CDR1 KGHSH, CDR2 LQKENI. CDR3 length: 13 residues. Trimming took 0 bases from V and 5 from J, leaving 8 bases between them. The CDR3 reads CASSPPGTDEQYF. The CDR3, as DNA: TGTGCCAGCTCACCACCGGGGACGGACGAGCAGTACTTC. Full variable domain (missing parts from reference TRBV18 and TRBJ2-7): NAGVMQNPRHLVRRRGQEARLRCSPMKGHSHVYWYRQLPEEGLKFMVYLQKENIIDESGMPKERFSAEFPKEGPSILRIQQVVRGDSAAYFCASSPPGTDEQYFGPGTRLTVT.

The chain couples TRBV5-1 to TRBJ2-7, with 9 bases matching TRBD2. The CDR3 consists of 15 residues. Germline trimming cut 0 bases from V and 5 bases from J; bases unmatched to any gene: 6. Germline CDR1 SGHRS, CDR2 YFSETQ. CDR3 sequence (DNA): TGCGCCAGCAGCTTGGCGGGTAGCGGGAGCCACGAGCAGTACTTC. This encodes CASSLAGSGSHEQYF.

The chain employs TRBV28 and TRBJ1-2; D gene uncertain. Germline CDR1 is MDHEN and CDR2 is SYDVKM. This CDR3 region has 15 residues. Trimming took off 1 base at V and 1 base at J, with 10 bases between the two ends. This chain's CDR3 is CASSLLRGSNYGYTF. As DNA, the CDR3 is TGTGCCAGCAGTTTATTGAGAGGGAGTAACTATGGCTACACCTTC.

CDR3 DNA: TGTGCCAGCAGCCCCGACAGGGGAAGTTACGAGCAGTACTTC. It translates to CASSPDRGSYEQYF. The rearrangement uses TRBV7-3 and TRBJ2-7, with TRBD1 identical over 8 bases. There are 14 residues in the CDR3. The trim removed 5 bases at V and 4 bases at J, leaving 7 bases unmatched. CDR1 and CDR2 (germline): SGHTA, FQGTGA.

The chain combines TRBV19 with TRBJ2-7; D gene uncertain. The CDR3 covers 13 residues. Trimming removed 3 bases at V and 0 bases at J, with 6 bases between. Germline assignment: CDR1 LNHDA and CDR2 SQIVND (reference sequence). Written as DNA, the CDR3 is TGTGCCAGTAGTATGTCGTACTCCTACGAGCAGTACTTC. Amino acid sequence: CASSMSYSYEQYF.

This clone occurred once. This may be a read error, as it is one base from a much larger clone. Additional DNA sequences in this sample encode the identical CDR3. This rearrangement joins TRBV28 to TRBJ2-7, with unresolved D. Per the germline V gene, CDR1 is MDHEN and CDR2 is SYDVKM. The V and J ends lost 3 bases and 0 bases respectively, with 6 bases between them. The CDR3 covers 13 residues. The CDR3 DNA reads TGTGCCAGCAGTTTCCCGAGCTCCTACGAGCAGTACTTC. Protein product: CASSFPSSYEQYF.

The chain uses TRBV7-9 and TRBJ2-5; 14 bases line up with TRBD2. Unmatched junction bases numbered 12, after V lost 5 bases and J lost 7 bases. This CDR3 is 17 amino acids long. Germline CDR1 and CDR2: SEHNR and FQNEAQ (reference sequence). This chain's CDR3 is CASSPLTSGRATGTQYF. CDR3 sequence (DNA): TGTGCCAGCAGCCCCCTGACTAGCGGGAGGGCGACAGGGACCCAGTACTTC. The complete variable domain, with remaining parts taken from reference TRBV7-9 and TRBJ2-5, reads DTGVSQNPRHKITKRGQNVTFRCDPISEHNRLYWYRQTLGQGPEFLTYFQNEAQLEKSRLLSDRFSAERPKGSFSTLEIQRTEQGDSAMYLCASSPLTSGRATGTQYFGPGTRLLVL.

The chain links TRBV9 to TRBJ2-7; D perhaps matches TRBD1 (6 bases). The ends were cut back, 2 bases at V and 3 bases at J, with 12 bases in the middle. The CDR3 totals 14 residues. CDR1 and CDR2 (germline): SGDLS, YYNGEE. This CDR3 is CASSVGGTYYEQYF. DNA for the CDR3: TGTGCCAGCAGCGTGGGTGGGACATACTACGAGCAGTACTTC.

The chain's CDR3 is CASTARAGGEETQYF. In DNA, the CDR3 is TGTGCCAGCACGGCGCGAGCGGGAGGGGAAGAGACCCAGTACTTC. The chain employs TRBV4-2 and TRBJ2-5; 10 bases agree with TRBD2. In germline, CDR1 is LGHNA, CDR2 YNFKEQ. The V segment lost 7 bases and the J segment 3 bases; nucleotides outside the gene matches: 8. The CDR3 is made up of 15 amino acids.

About this clone: The same CDR3 also results from other DNA sequences found in this sample. The V gene is TRBV28, the J gene TRBJ2-7; a weak D match, TRBD2 (6 bases). Between the trimmed V and J ends, which lost 6 bases and 4 bases, there was a span of 13 bases. The CDR3 is made up of 13 amino acids. From germline, CDR1 is MDHEN and CDR2 SYDVKM. CDR3 sequence reads: CASRPGGAYEQYF. CDR3 sequence (DNA): TGTGCCAGCAGGCCCGGGGGAGCTTACGAGCAGTACTTC.